This T cell receptor beta chain was sequenced for a study of blood T cell repertoires in COVID-19. Study context: Samples taken during acute and convalescent COVID-19 were collected in the United States, Italy and Spain. In each case, the material was cDNA or gDNA derived from T cells, B-cell-depleted T cells, or PBMCs.

This CDR3 is built from 14 residues. V was trimmed by 5 bases and J by 0 bases, leaving 13 bases between them. CDR1 GTSNPN and CDR2 SVGIG come from the germline V gene (reference sequence). Study processing details: Estimation of nucleated cell counts was performed using reference gene primer amplification. Sequenced by immunoSEQ multiplex PCR; TCRdb stores in-frame clones only, minus some. That table supplies the V and J calls and clone size; D and trimming were determined from the DNA. The table includes about 290,000 clones, approximately 80% detected once. Source material: peripheral blood. This sequence originates from a woman in her forties or fifties with active or convalescent COVID-19. The chain is built from TRBV30 and TRBJ1-1; D gene ambiguous. CDR3 region: CAWGVLRMNTEAFF. For the CDR3, the DNA is TGTGCCTGGGGCGTGTTGCGTATGAACACTGAAGCTTTCTTT. Based on the CDR3 plus reference TRBV30 and TRBJ1-1, the full variable domain is SQTIHQWPATLVQPVGSPLSLECTVEGTSNPNLYWYRQAAGRGLQLLFYSVGIGQISSEVPQNLSASRPQDRQFILSSKKLLLSDSGFYLCAWGVLRMNTEAFFGQGTRLTVV.